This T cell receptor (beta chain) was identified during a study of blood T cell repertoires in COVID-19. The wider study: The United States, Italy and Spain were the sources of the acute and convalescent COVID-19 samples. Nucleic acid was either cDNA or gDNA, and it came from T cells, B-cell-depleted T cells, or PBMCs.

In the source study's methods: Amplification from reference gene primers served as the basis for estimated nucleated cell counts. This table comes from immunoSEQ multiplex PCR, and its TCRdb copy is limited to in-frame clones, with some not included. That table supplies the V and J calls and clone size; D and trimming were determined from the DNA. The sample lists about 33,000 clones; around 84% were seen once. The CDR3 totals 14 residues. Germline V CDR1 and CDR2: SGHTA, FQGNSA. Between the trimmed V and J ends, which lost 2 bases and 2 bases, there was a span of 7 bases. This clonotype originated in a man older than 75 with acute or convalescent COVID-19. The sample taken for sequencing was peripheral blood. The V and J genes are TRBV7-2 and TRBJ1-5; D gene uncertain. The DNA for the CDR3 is TGTGCCAGCAGCTTAATCCAGGGCAATCAGCCCCAGCATTTT. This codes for CASSLIQGNQPQHF.